The sequence of this T cell receptor (beta chain) was determined in a study of OX40 agonist ivuxolimab in advanced cancers. Study-wide points: Several nonresponders also turned out to have low normalized T-cell clonal expansion.

The sampling schedule covered blood at baseline, cycle 4 day 1, and cycle 7 day 1. CDR3 length equals 14 residues. Germline CDR1 is SGHNT and CDR2 is YYREEE (reference sequence). V lost 0 bases and J 4 bases, leaving 8 bases between the germline ends. The data were produced by immunoSEQ multiplex PCR, yet TCRdb's version contains in-frame clones alone and is incomplete. Of about 90,000 clones in the sample, more than 75% were seen once. Turning to this clone: Its matching antigen is unknown.

V is TRBV5-4 and J is TRBJ1-5; no reliable D call. The source was CD4+ or CD8+ T cells sorted from blood, collected in a trial of the OX40 agonist ivuxolimab. The clonotype comes from an adult with an advanced solid tumor such as melanoma, head and neck, liver or kidney cancer. CDR3 sequence reads: CASSLAGGNQPQHF. For the CDR3, the DNA is TGTGCCAGCAGCTTGGCCGGAGGGAATCAGCCCCAGCATTTT. The variable domain in full, with the rest retrieved from reference TRBV5-4 and TRBJ1-5, is ETGVTQSPTHLIKTRGQQVTLRCSSQSGHNTVSWYQQALGQGPQFIFQYYREEENGRGNFPPRFSGLQFPNYSSELNVNALELDDSALYLCASSLAGGNQPQHFGDGTRLSIL.